This T cell receptor beta chain stems from a study of PD-1 blockade in classical Hodgkin lymphoma. Study-level findings and limits: Relapsed/refractory patients reportedly had the lowest baseline TCR diversity, below newly diagnosed patients, who were below healthy donors.

With respect to this clone: The target antigen is unknown.

The protocol was immunoSEQ multiplex PCR, while the TCRdb copy is restricted to in-frame clones and leaves out a portion. Here the sample spans approximately 89,000 clones, around 80% being singletons. The germline V gene encodes CDR1 GTSNPN and CDR2 SVGIG (reference sequence). Deletions cut 0 bases from V and 0 bases from J, with 6 bases between. The length of the CDR3 is 13 residues. Patients all relapsed after autologous stem cell transplantation, and there was variation in brentuximab vedotin exposure. This chain joins TRBV30 and TRBJ2-7, with unresolved D. This receptor was obtained from a human donor with classical Hodgkin lymphoma. This sample comprised peripheral blood mononuclear cells (PBMCs), obtained at baseline. The CDR3 protein is CAWSVTDSYEQYF. CDR3 sequence (DNA): TGTGCCTGGAGTGTAACTGACTCCTACGAGCAGTACTTC.